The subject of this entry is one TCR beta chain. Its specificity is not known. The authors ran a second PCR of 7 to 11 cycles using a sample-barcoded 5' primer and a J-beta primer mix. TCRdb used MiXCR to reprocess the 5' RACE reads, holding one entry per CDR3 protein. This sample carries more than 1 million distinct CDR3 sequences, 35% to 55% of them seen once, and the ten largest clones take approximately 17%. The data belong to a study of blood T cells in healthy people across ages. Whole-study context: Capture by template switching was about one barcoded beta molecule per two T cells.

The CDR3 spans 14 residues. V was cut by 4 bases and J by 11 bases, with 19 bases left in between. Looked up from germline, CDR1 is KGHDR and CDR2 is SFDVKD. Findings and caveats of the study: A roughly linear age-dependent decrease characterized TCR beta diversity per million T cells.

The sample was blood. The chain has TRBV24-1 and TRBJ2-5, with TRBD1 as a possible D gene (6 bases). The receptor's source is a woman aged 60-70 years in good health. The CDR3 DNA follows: TGTGCCACCAGTGACTACACAGGGTACAATGAGCAGTACTTC. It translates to CATSDYTGYNEQYF.